This TCR beta chain is from a study of T cells in Graves' hyperthyroidism and ophthalmopathy. General observations from the study: Most thyroid clonotypes expanded above 0.001 were also detected in blood.

J was trimmed by 3 bases and V by 11 bases; bases with no gene match: 11. CDR1 is MNHEY, CDR2 SMNVEV, per germline (reference sequence). The length of the CDR3 is 17 residues. As concerns this clonotype: Its antigen is as yet unknown.

TCR beta CDR3 sequences were amplified from RNA transcripts. HTBI primers were employed in a first-round RT-PCR of the TCR CDR3. TCRdb processed the multiplex PCR reads anew with MiXCR; each CDR3 protein has one entry. The sample contains about 280,000 distinct CDR3 sequences, about 25% of which appear only once. The rearrangement links TRBV27 to TRBJ2-2, with TRBD2 matching 14 bases. Sequencing was done on a sample of blood. The sequence derives from a man aged 35 to 55 with Graves' hyperthyroidism that later progressed to Graves' ophthalmopathy. The CDR3 region has the DNA TGTGCCGTAGGGACTAGCGGGAGTTATCTTGACACCGGGGAGCTGTTTTTT. This sequence encodes CAVGTSGSYLDTGELFF.